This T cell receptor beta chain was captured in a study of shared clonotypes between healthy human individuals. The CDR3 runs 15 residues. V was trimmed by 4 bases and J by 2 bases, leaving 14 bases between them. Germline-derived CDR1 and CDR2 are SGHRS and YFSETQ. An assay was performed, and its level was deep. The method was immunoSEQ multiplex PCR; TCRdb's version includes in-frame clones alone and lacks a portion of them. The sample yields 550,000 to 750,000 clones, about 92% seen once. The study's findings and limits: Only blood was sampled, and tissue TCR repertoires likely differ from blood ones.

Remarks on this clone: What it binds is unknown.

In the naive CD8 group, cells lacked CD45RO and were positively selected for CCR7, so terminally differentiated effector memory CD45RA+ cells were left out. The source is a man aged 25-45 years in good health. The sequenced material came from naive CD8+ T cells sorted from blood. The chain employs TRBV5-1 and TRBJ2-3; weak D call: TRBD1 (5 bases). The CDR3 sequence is CASSTTVGNTDTQYF. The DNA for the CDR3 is TGCGCCAGCAGCACGACAGTTGGGAACACAGATACGCAGTATTTT.